The 10 T cell receptor beta chains given below trace back to one sample, sequenced in a study of blood T cell repertoires in COVID-19. Some clones are missing from TCRdb's copy, which holds only in-frame ones; the method was immunoSEQ multiplex PCR. The sample includes about 340,000 clones, about 92% seen only once; the top ten take about 18%. The sequenced sample was PBMCs or T cells enriched from blood (not recorded which). All receptors come from a woman aged 25 to 39 who had recovered from COVID-19.

The V gene is TRBV4-2, the J gene TRBJ2-6; 7 bases fit TRBD1. The length of the CDR3 is 16 residues. Germline V gives CDR1 LGHNA, CDR2 YNFKEQ. V was pared by 1 base and J by 9 bases, with 9 bases of the junction left unmatched. The CDR3 here is CASSQGGQQGFNVLTF. The CDR3 nucleotides read TGTGCCAGCAGCCAAGGGGGACAGCAGGGGTTCAACGTCCTGACTTTC.

About this clone itself: The same CDR3 is also encoded by other DNA sequences in this sample. V usage is TRBV3-1 (or the pseudogene TRBV3-2) and J usage is TRBJ2-7; D call uncertain. Deletions cut 1 base from V and 4 bases from J, with 5 bases between. In germline, CDR1 is LGHDT, CDR2 YNNKEL (reference sequence). The CDR3 extends over 12 amino acids. CDR3 nucleotides: TGTGCCAGCAGCCAAGGAGGTTACGAGCAGTACTTC. Translating gives CASSQGGYEQYF.

By share, this clone ranks as large. The rearrangement uses TRBV5-1 and TRBJ2-1; 12 bases match TRBD2. Per the germline V gene, CDR1 is SGHRS and CDR2 is YFSETQ. CDR3 length: 17 residues. J was trimmed by 8 bases and V by 2 bases; bases with no gene match: 11. The CDR3 spells CASSLSTLAGGIHEQFF. The CDR3 DNA reads TGCGCCAGCAGCTTAAGCACACTAGCGGGAGGTATCCATGAGCAGTTCTTC.

The rearrangement links TRBV5-5 to TRBJ2-5; D is uncertain. Germline CDR1 SGHKS, CDR2 YYEKEE (reference sequence). The length of the CDR3 is 13 residues. Trimming took off 0 bases at V and 6 bases at J, with 9 bases between the two ends. DNA for the CDR3: TGTGCCAGCAGCTTGGTAGGAGAACAGACCCAGTACTTC. This sequence encodes CASSLVGEQTQYF. Supplemented by reference TRBV5-5 and TRBJ2-5, the full variable domain reads DAGVTQSPTHLIKTRGQQVTLRCSPISGHKSVSWYQQVLGQGPQFIFQYYEKEERGRGNFPDRFSARQFPNYSSELNVNALLLGDSALYLCASSLVGEQTQYFGPGTRLLVL.

J is TRBJ2-7 and V is TRBV29-1; 7 bases agree with TRBD1. The CDR3 runs to 13 residues. CDR1 SQVTM and CDR2 ANQGSEA come from the germline V gene. V lost 6 bases, J lost 2 bases, and 7 bases stayed unmatched. CDR3 in amino acids: CSVRQGAAYEQYF. CDR3 bases: TGCAGCGTCCGACAGGGAGCGGCCTACGAGCAGTACTTC.

This chain uses TRBV4-3 with TRBJ1-6; TRBD1 matches 8 bases. This CDR3 region has 15 residues. From germline, CDR1 is LGHNA and CDR2 YSLEER. The ends lost 5 bases at V and 7 bases at J; junction bases unmatched: 7. The CDR3 DNA is TGCGCCAGCAGCGAGTCCGGGACAGGAAATTCACCCCTCCACTTT. Translated: CASSESGTGNSPLHF.

The chain carries TRBV27 and TRBJ2-1; 12 positions match TRBD2. V shed 2 bases and J 9 bases; nucleotides not matched to a gene: 2. Germline CDR1 MNHEY, CDR2 SMNVEV (reference sequence). The CDR3 contains 14 residues. The CDR3 region has the DNA TGTGCCAGCAGTTTACTAGCGGGAGGGGGTGAGCAGTTCTTC. Its translation: CASSLLAGGGEQFF.

The V call is TRBV5-1, the J call TRBJ1-1; TRBD1 matches at 7 bases. In germline, CDR1 is SGHRS, CDR2 YFSETQ. V shed 4 bases and J 8 bases; nucleotides not matched to a gene: 11. CDR3 length: 14 residues. The CDR3 DNA reads TGCGCCAGCAGCCCTGGGACAGCCAAGTCAGAAGCTTTCTTT. Translation gives CASSPGTAKSEAFF.

The V gene is TRBV18, the J gene TRBJ1-2; no clear D gene. Germline CDR1 reads KGHSH; CDR2 reads LQKENI. CDR3 length equals 12 residues. Trimming took 3 bases from V and 3 from J, leaving 5 bases between them. DNA of the CDR3: TGTGCCAGCTCACCTGCGGACTATGGCTACACCTTC. It codes for CASSPADYGYTF.

CDR3: CASSGSGRAFPNIQYF. The DNA of the CDR3 is TGTGCCAGCAGTGGGAGCGGGAGGGCCTTCCCCAACATTCAGTACTTC. The rearrangement joins TRBV2 to TRBJ2-4; TRBD2 aligns across 10 bases. The germline V gene has CDR1 SNHLY and CDR2 FYNNEI. V gave up 4 bases and J gave up 7 bases; unmatched junction bases: 10. This CDR3 comprises 16 residues.